Shown below are 13 T cell receptor beta chains from a single sample sequenced in a study of blood T cell repertoires in COVID-19. Produced via immunoSEQ multiplex PCR; TCRdb's table is partial and in-frame only. The sample records roughly 200,000 clones, about 88% being singletons. The sample was peripheral blood. Receptors originate from a woman in her thirties or forties who had recovered from COVID-19.

This clone was observed once. The rearrangement links TRBV19 to TRBJ1-1; D remains unclear. CDR3 length: 10 amino acids. V lost 6 bases to trimming and J lost 7 bases, with 6 bases between them. Germline loops: CDR1 LNHDA, CDR2 SQIVND (reference sequence). CDR3 residues: CASRTGEAFF. In DNA form, the CDR3 reads TGTGCCAGTAGGACGGGTGAAGCTTTCTTT. Using reference TRBV19 and TRBJ1-1 for the parts outside the CDR3, the full variable domain is DGGITQSPKYLFRKEGQNVTLSCEQNLNHDAMYWYRQDPGQGLRLIYYSQIVNDFQKGDIAEGYSVSREKKESFPLTVTSAQKNPTAFYLCASRTGEAFFGQGTRLTVV.

This sequence joins TRBV5-5 and TRBJ1-2, with 7 bases matching TRBD1. J was trimmed by 8 bases and V by 3 bases; bases with no gene match: 10. The CDR3 length is 14 residues. The germline gives CDR1 SGHKS, CDR2 YYEKEE (reference sequence). CDR3 nucleotide sequence: TGTGCCAGCAGCTCACAGGGGATCAGCTTGGGCTACACCTTC. Encoded protein: CASSSQGISLGYTF.

The rearrangement links TRBV6-5 to TRBJ2-7; D uncertain. From germline, CDR1 is MNHEY and CDR2 SVGAGI. This CDR3 contains 14 residues. The ends were cut back, 6 bases at V and 5 bases at J, with 17 bases in the middle. The CDR3 sequence: CASRKAPLPHEQYF. The DNA for the CDR3 is TGTGCCAGCAGGAAAGCTCCCCTTCCCCACGAGCAGTACTTC.

The rearrangement links TRBV30 to TRBJ1-5; 10 bases line up with TRBD1. Germline assignment: CDR1 GTSNPN and CDR2 SVGIG (reference sequence). This CDR3 has 14 residues. Germline trimming cut 0 bases from V and 5 bases from J; bases unmatched to any gene: 1. DNA for the CDR3: TGTGCCTGGAGTGTCGACAGGGGGCATCAGCCCCAGCATTTT. It translates to CAWSVDRGHQPQHF.

CDR3 amino acids: CASSAYRDSYEQYF. In DNA form, the CDR3 reads TGTGCCAGCAGCGCTTACCGGGACAGCTACGAGCAGTACTTC. The V and J genes are TRBV14 and TRBJ2-7; TRBD1 agrees at 7 bases. The CDR3 covers 14 residues. Germline V gene lookup returns CDR1 SGHDN and CDR2 FVKESK. V was pared by 5 bases and J by 3 bases, with 7 bases of the junction left unmatched.

This clone has only a few counts. This chain links TRBV3-1 (or the pseudogene TRBV3-2) with TRBJ2-3; 13 nucleotides agree with TRBD2. Germline loops: CDR1 LGHDT, CDR2 YNNKEL (reference sequence). V dropped 4 bases and J dropped 4; count of bases not matched to a gene: 5. The CDR3 runs 16 residues. DNA for the CDR3: TGTGCCAGCAGCCCCGAGGGACTAGCGGGATCAGATACGCAGTATTTT. It is translated as CASSPEGLAGSDTQYF.

The rearrangement uses TRBV28 and TRBJ1-4; TRBD1 matches at 11 bases. V was pared by 7 bases and J by 7 bases, with 8 bases of the junction left unmatched. Germline CDR1 and CDR2: MDHEN and SYDVKM. CDR3 length equals 15 residues. The CDR3 region is CASTKTGTGGEKLFF. The CDR3 DNA is TGTGCCAGCACCAAAACCGGGACAGGGGGTGAAAAACTGTTTTTT.

The rearrangement joins TRBV6-2 or TRBV6-3 to TRBJ2-1; 12 nucleotides match TRBD2. CDR3 length: 15 amino acids. Germline assignment: CDR1 MNHEY and CDR2 SVGEGT. With V trimmed by 5 bases and J by 5 bases, 4 bases remained unmatched. CDR3 region: CASSHASGGDNEQFF. As DNA, the CDR3 is TGTGCCAGCAGTCACGCTAGCGGGGGGGACAATGAGCAGTTCTTC.

This chain connects TRBV7-9 to TRBJ2-7; 10 nucleotides line up with TRBD2. CDR3 size: 16 residues. V shed 2 bases and J 5 bases; nucleotides not matched to a gene: 9. Germline V lookup: CDR1 SEHNR, CDR2 FQNEAQ (reference sequence). The CDR3 coding sequence is TGTGCCAGCAGCTTACGGTCTAGCGGGAGTTCCAACGAGCAGTACTTC. Translating it yields CASSLRSSGSSNEQYF. The full variable domain, with the rest looked up from reference TRBV7-9 and TRBJ2-7, is DTGVSQNPRHKITKRGQNVTFRCDPISEHNRLYWYRQTLGQGPEFLTYFQNEAQLEKSRLLSDRFSAERPKGSFSTLEIQRTEQGDSAMYLCASSLRSSGSSNEQYFGPGTRLTVT.

This clone was seen once. This rearrangement joins TRBV19 to TRBJ1-5; the D gene is possibly TRBD1 (6 bases). This CDR3 is 13 amino acids long. Germline values: CDR1 LNHDA, CDR2 SQIVND (reference sequence). The V end lost 9 bases, the J end lost 3 bases, and 12 bases lay between the germline ends. This CDR3 reads CASAAGVNQPQHF. CDR3 in DNA: TGTGCCAGCGCCGCAGGGGTCAATCAGCCCCAGCATTTT.

J is TRBJ2-1 and V is TRBV30; 12 positions agree with TRBD2. Unmatched junction bases numbered 7, after V lost 5 bases and J lost 5 bases. The germline CDR1 and CDR2 sequences are GTSNPN and SVGIG (reference sequence). This CDR3 comprises 15 residues. The CDR3 region has the DNA TGTGCCTGGGAAAGGGGACTAGCGGGTAACAATGAGCAGTTCTTC. This gives the protein CAWERGLAGNNEQFF.

Only one count was recorded for this clone. The rearrangement links TRBV28 to TRBJ2-7; 7 bases are a match to TRBD2. The germline gives CDR1 MDHEN, CDR2 SYDVKM. With V trimmed by 8 bases and J by 0 bases, 7 bases remained unmatched. The CDR3 consists of 14 residues. CDR3 residues: CASRRAGDSYEQYF. The CDR3 DNA is TGTGCCAGCCGTCGGGCGGGAGACTCCTACGAGCAGTACTTC. Full variable domain (missing parts from reference TRBV28 and TRBJ2-7): DVKVTQSSRYLVKRTGEKVFLECVQDMDHENMFWYRQDPGLGLRLIYFSYDVKMKEKGDIPEGYSVSREKKERFSLILESASTNQTSMYLCASRRAGDSYEQYFGPGTRLTVT.

This chain links TRBV6-5 with TRBJ2-7, with 10 bases fitting TRBD2. J gave up 2 bases and V 2 bases, and 3 bases lay outside the gene matches. This CDR3 has 15 amino acids. CDR1 and CDR2 from the germline V gene are MNHEY and SVGAGI. CDR3 DNA sequence: TGTGCCAGCAGTTACGGTACTAGCGGGACCTACGAGCAGTACTTC. The encoded protein is CASSYGTSGTYEQYF.